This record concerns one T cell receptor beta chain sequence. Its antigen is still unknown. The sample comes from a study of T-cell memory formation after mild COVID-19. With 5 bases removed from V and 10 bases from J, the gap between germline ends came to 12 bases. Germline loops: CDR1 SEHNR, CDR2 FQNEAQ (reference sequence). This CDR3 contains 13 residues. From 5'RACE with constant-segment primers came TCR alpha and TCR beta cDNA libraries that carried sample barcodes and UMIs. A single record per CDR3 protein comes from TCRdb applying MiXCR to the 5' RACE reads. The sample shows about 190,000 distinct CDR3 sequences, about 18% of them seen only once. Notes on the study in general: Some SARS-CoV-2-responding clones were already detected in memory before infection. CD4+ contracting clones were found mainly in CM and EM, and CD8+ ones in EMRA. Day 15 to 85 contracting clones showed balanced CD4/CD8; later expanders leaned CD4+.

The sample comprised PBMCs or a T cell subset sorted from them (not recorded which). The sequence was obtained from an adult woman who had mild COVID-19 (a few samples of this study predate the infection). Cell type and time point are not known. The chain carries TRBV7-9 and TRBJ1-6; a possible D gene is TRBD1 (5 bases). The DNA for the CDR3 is TGTGCCAGCAGCCAGGGAGATGGCTCACCCCTCCACTTT. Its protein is CASSQGDGSPLHF.